This entry is about one TCR beta chain. Its antigen is currently unknown. The data originate from a study of T-cell memory formation after mild COVID-19. Turning to the study itself: TCR clustering was largely donor specific. Study results and caveats: Contracting CD4+ clones lay largely in CM and EM, with CD8+ ones residing in EMRA. Clones contracting across day 15 to 85 had a balanced CD4/CD8 profile; later expanding clones leaned CD4+.

TCRdb re-derived calls from the 5' RACE reads in MiXCR, one entry per CDR3 protein. The profile shows fewer than 400,000 distinct CDR3 sequences, approximately 16% of them singletons. The CDR3 covers 14 residues. V lost 5 bases to trimming and J lost 7 bases; unmatched junction nucleotides: 6. Germline V gives CDR1 SGDLS, CDR2 YYNGEE. The specimen was PBMCs or a T cell subset sorted from them (not recorded which). V usage is TRBV9 and J usage is TRBJ2-2; 9 nucleotides agree with TRBD1. The sequence was collected from a man aged 18 to 29 who had mild COVID-19 (a few samples of this study predate the infection). Cell type and time point are not known. The CDR3: CASRGQGDDGELFF. The DNA for the CDR3 is TGTGCCAGCAGGGGACAGGGTGACGACGGGGAGCTGTTTTTT. Looking up the rest from reference TRBV9 and TRBJ2-2 gives the full variable domain: DSGVTQTPKHLITATGQRVTLRCSPRSGDLSVYWYQQSLDQGLQFLIQYYNGEERAKGNILERFSAQQFPDLHSELNLSSLELGDSALYFCASRGQGDDGELFFGEGSRLTVL.